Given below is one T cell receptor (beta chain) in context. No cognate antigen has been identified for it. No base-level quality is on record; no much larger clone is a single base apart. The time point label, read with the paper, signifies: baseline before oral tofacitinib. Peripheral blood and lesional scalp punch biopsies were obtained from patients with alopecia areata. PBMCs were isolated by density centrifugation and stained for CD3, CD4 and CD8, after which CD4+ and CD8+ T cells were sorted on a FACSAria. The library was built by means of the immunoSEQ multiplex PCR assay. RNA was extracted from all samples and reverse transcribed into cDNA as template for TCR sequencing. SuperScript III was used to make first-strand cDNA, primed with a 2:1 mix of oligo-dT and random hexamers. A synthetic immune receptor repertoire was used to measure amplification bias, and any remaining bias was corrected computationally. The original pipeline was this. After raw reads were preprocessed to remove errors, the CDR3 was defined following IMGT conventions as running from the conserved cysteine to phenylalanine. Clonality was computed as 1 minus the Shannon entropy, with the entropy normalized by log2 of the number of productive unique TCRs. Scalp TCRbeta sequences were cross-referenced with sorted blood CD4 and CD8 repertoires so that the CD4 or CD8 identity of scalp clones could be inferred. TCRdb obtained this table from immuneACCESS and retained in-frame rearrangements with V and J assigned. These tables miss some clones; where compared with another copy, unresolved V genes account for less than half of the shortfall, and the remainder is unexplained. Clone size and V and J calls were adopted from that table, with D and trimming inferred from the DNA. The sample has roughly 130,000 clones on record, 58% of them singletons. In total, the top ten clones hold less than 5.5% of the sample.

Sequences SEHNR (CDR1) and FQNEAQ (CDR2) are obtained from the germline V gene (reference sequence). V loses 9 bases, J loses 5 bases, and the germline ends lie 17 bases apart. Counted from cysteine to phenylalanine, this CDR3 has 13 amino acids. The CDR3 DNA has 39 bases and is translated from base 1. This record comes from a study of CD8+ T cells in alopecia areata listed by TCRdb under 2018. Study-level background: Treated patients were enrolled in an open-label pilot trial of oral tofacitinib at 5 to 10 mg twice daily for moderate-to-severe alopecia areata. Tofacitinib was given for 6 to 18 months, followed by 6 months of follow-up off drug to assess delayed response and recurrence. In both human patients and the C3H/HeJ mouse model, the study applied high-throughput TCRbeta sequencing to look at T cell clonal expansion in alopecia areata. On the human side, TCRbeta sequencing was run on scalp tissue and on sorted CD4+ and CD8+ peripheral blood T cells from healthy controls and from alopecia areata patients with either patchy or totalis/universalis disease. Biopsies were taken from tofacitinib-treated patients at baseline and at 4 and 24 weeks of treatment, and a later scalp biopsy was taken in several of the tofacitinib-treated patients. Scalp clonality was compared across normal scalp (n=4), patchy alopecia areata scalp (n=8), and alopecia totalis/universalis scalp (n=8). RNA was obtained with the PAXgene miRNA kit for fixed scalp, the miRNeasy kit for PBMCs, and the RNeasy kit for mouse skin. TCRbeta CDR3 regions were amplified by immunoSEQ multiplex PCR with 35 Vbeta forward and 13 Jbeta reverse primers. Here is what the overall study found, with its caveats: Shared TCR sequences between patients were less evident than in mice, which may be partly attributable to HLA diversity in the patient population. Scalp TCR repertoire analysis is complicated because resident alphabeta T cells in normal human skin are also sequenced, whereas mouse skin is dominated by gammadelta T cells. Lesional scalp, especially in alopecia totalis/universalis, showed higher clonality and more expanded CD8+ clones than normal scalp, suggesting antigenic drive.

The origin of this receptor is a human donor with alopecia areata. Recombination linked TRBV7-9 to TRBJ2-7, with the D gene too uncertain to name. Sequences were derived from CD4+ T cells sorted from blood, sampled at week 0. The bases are TGTGCCAGTCGCGGCAGAGAAGGACACGAGCAGTACTTC. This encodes CASRGREGHEQYF.